This TCR beta chain was found in a study of technical replicates of blood from a handful of donors. The CDR3 has 13 amino acids. Losses at the gene ends were 10 bases for V and 1 base for J; bases not matched to a gene: 6. Germline CDR1 reads MDHEN; CDR2 reads SYDVKM. Sequenced by immunoSEQ multiplex PCR; TCRdb stores in-frame clones only, minus some. Here the sample spans 75,000 to 100,000 clones, about 95% being singletons. The sample consisted of T cells isolated from PBMCs. This chain joins TRBV28 and TRBJ2-7; TRBD1 aligns across 8 bases. The TCR originated in a human donor in good health. The CDR3 reads CATLDRASYEQYF. For the CDR3, the DNA is TGTGCCACCTTGGACAGGGCTTCCTACGAGCAGTACTTC.